The following is a T cell receptor beta chain sequence with its context. This clone's antigen is unknown. No qualities accompany the bases; no much larger clone lies one base away. These data come from a study of blood T cell repertoires in COVID-19 (TCRdb year 2020). At the level of the whole study: Samples from collaborators originated in the United States, Italy and Spain and spanned both the acute and convalescent phases of COVID-19. Where HLA class I and class II types were available, the types were taken from metadata supplied by the sample provider, not from assay-based typing. The prospective study material was composed of cDNA or gDNA derived from T cells, B-cell-depleted T cells, or PBMCs. The repertoires were made available in a free public database intended to serve as a resource for research on the immune response to SARS-CoV-2. Samples came from the ongoing ImmuneRACE study (first 160 participants) plus 1,254 subjects from 6 global collaborators. A de-identified subject ID, COVID-19 status, age in years and sex were almost always included in the sample metadata. Subjects who had been exposed to COVID-19, were actively infected with it, or had recovered from it provided the deeply sampled blood TCRbeta repertoires that made up the dataset.

Trimming takes 2 bases from V and 7 bases from J, and the germline ends sit 15 bases apart. CDR1 and CDR2, looked up from the germline V gene (reference sequence), are SGHNT and YYREEE. The CDR3 runs 14 residues from the cysteine to the phenylalanine. Left in the record is the CDR3 DNA by itself, 42 bases read in frame from the first base. Here is what the overall study found, with its caveats: The amount of clinical and demographic metadata varied by source and participant and was provided uncurated.

TCRbeta CDR3 regions were amplified from genomic DNA using the immunoSEQ Assay, a bias-controlled multiplex PCR. The authors' analysis ran thus. Within the assay, amplification of reference gene primers was used to estimate how many nucleated cells each sample contained. Sequence reads were collapsed and filtered to measure the absolute abundance of every unique TCRbeta CDR3 rearrangement. For each sample, productive Simpson clonality was calculated as the square root of Simpson's diversity index over productive rearrangements. Here the immuneACCESS table is served through TCRdb, limited to in-frame sequences with V and J called. Missing clones are a known gap in these copies; in checked studies unresolved V genes cover under half, and the rest lacks a known reason. V, J and clone size were drawn from that table, and D and trimming were deduced from the DNA. This sample is represented by roughly 13,000 clones; around 91% of them were singletons. The ten largest account for more than 8% of the sample.

Whole blood was collected in K2EDTA tubes by collaborating institutions according to the institutions' own protocols. For TCRbeta analysis, collaborators shipped samples in one of three forms: frozen whole blood, isolated PBMCs, or DNA extracted from either of those sample types. This clonotype was sampled from a human donor in a cohort sampled during active COVID-19. The receptor chain draws on TRBV5-4 and TRBJ1-2; D gene: possibly TRBD1, on 5 matching bases. Sequencing was done on a sample of peripheral blood. This receptor carries the CDR3 CASSLAPGVSGYTF. The DNA sequence follows: TGTGCCAGCAGCTTAGCTCCGGGGGTGAGTGGCTACACCTTC.